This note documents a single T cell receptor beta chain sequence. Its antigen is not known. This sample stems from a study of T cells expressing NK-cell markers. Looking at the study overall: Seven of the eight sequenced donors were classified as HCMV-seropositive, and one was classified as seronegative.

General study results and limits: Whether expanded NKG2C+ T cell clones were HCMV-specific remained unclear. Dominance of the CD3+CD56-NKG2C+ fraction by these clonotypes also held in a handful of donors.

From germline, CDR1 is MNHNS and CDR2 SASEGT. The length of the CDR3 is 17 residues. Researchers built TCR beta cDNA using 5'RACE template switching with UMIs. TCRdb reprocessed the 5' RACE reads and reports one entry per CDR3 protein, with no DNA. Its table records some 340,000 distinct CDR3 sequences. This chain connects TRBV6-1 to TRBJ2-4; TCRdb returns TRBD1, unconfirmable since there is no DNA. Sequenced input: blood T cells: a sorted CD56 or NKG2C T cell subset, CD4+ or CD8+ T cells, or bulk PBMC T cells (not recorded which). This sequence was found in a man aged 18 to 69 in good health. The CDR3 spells CASSHGTGARAKNIQYF.